The source of this TCR beta chain is a study of tumor and adjacent non-tumor tissue in lung cancer. Overall study context: Some 3.9 million productive TCRbeta reads were obtained per sample on average.

The CDR3 is 16 residues long. This sample's RNA came from whole unsorted tissue. Concerning this clonotype itself: At one boundary the junction diverges from the germline segment, which might be a read error.

TCRbeta libraries were built with three rounds of nested PCR, modified from ARM-PCR. TCRdb re-analysed the multiplex PCR reads in MiXCR, keeping a single row per CDR3 protein. The data contain around 66,000 distinct CDR3 sequences, 60% to 75% of them singletons. This sequence originates from a man in his sixties with non-small cell lung cancer. The chain couples TRBV6-7 to TRBJ2-3; the match to TRBD2 covers 10 bases. TRBV6-7 carries the ORF label, with uncertain function. Sequencing was carried out using lung tumor tissue. The CDR3 protein is CASSYTSGRAADTKYF. DNA of the CDR3: TGTGCCAGTAGTTATACGAGCGGGAGGGCCGCAGATACGAAGTATTTT.